This T cell receptor (beta chain) comes out of a study of shared clonotypes between healthy human individuals. Splitting of each subset's genomic DNA was done evenly across several immunoSEQ plates. Source study methods: Quality scores were absent from the junction-only immunoSEQ sequences, so filtering differed. TCRdb's copy holds only in-frame clones and misses some; the assay was immunoSEQ multiplex PCR. D and trimming come from the DNA, and the V and J calls and clone size come from that table. The table includes about 2.3 million clones, just over 90% detected once. The receptor was isolated from a young man in good health. Some clones in this sample may be carry-over from other donors' samples. Sequenced input: naive CD4+ T cells from PBMCs. Subset reported: CD45RA+ positively selected.

The CDR3 nucleotides are TGCGCCAGCAGCCCCCCAGCGGGGCACACAGATACGCAGTATTTT. The encoded protein is CASSPPAGHTDTQYF. V is TRBV5-1 and J is TRBJ2-3; TRBD2 agrees at 7 bases. The germline CDR1 and CDR2 sequences are SGHRS and YFSETQ. With V trimmed by 4 bases and J by 2 bases, 7 bases remained unmatched. The CDR3 loop spans 15 amino acids. Full variable domain (rest looked up from reference TRBV5-1 and TRBJ2-3): KAGVTQTPRYLIKTRGQQVTLSCSPISGHRSVSWYQQTPGQGLQFLFEYFSETQRNKGNFPGRFSGRQFSNSRSEMNVSTLELGDSALYLCASSPPAGHTDTQYFGPGTRLTVL.